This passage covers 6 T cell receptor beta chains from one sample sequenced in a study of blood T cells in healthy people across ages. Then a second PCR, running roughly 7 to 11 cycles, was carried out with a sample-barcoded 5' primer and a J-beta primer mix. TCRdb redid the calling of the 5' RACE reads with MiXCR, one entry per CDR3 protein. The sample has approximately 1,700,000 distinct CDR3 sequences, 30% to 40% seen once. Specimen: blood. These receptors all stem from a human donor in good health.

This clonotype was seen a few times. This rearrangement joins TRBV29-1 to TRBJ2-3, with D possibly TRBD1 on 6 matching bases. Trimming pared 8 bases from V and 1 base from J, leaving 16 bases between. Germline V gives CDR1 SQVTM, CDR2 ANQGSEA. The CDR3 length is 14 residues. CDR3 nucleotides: TGCAGCTCGGGCTGGGCAGGGGGCACAGATACGCAGTATTTT. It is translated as CSSGWAGGTDTQYF.

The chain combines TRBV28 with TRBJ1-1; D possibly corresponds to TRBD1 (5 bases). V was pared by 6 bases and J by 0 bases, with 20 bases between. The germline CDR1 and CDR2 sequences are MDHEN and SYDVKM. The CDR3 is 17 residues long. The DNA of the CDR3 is TGTGCCAGCAGATTTGAATTCGACAGTTATATGAACACTGAAGCTTTCTTT. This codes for CASRFEFDSYMNTEAFF.

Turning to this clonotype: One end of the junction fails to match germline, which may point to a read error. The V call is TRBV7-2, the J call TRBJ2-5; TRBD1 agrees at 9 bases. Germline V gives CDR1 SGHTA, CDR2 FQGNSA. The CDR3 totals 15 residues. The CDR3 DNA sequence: TGTGCCAGCAGCACAGGACAGGGGCCAGGAGAGACCCAGTGCTTC. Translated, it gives CASSTGQGPGETQCF.

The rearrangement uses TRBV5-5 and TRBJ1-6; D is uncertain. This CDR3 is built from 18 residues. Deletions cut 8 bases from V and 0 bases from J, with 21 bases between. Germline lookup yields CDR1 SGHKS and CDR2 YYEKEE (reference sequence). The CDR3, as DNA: TGTGCCAGTAGCCCGTGGGCCCCGGCAAGCTCCTATAATTCACCCCTCCACTTT. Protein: CASSPWAPASSYNSPLHF.

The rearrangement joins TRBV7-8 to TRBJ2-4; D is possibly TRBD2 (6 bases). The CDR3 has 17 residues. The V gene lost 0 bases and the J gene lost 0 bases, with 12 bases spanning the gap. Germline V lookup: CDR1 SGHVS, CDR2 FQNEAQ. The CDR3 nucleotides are TGTGCCAGCAGCTTAGCAGGCTTGGGGGGAGCCAAAAACATTCAGTACTTC. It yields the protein CASSLAGLGGAKNIQYF.

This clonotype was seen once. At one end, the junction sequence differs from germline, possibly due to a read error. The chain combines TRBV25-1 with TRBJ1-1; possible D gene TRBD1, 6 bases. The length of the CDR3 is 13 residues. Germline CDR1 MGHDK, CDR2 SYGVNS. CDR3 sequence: CANSEGGSTEAFF. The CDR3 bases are TGTGCCAACAGTGAGGGGGGTAGCACTGAAGCTTTCTTT.